A single sample gave rise to the 15 T cell receptor beta chains below, sequenced in a study of T-cell reconstitution after alpha-beta-depleted transplantation in children. TCRbeta library preparation incorporated unique molecular identifiers. TCRdb used MiXCR to reprocess the PCR reads, holding one entry per CDR3 protein. The table lists hundreds of thousands of distinct CDR3 sequences, around 12% of them singletons. This specimen consisted of PBMCs, obtained before TCRalphabeta/CD19-depleted stem cell transplant. The receptors originated from a girl aged 2-10 years with congenital amegakaryocytic thrombocytopenia, due to receive a stem cell transplant.

V and J are TRBV5-1 and TRBJ2-7; no clear D. There are 16 residues in the CDR3. V lost 1 base, J lost 7 bases, and 21 bases lay in between. Per the germline V gene, CDR1 is SGHRS and CDR2 is YFSETQ. The chain's CDR3 is CASSLYNGQAQGEQYF. The CDR3, as DNA: TGCGCCAGCAGCTTGTACAACGGGCAGGCCCAAGGGGAGCAGTACTTC.

This clonotype was detected ten times or more. This chain joins TRBV12-3 or TRBV12-4 and TRBJ2-5; 7 nucleotides agree with TRBD1. The CDR3 spans 17 residues. J gave up 0 bases and V 2 bases, and 9 bases lay outside the gene matches. The CDR3 DNA sequence: TGTGCCAGCAGTTTAAGTTTCTTTGGGACAGACCAAGAGACCCAGTACTTC. It yields the protein CASSLSFFGTDQETQYF.

This clonotype was seen only once. The rearrangement uses TRBV11-1 and TRBJ1-4; TRBD1 is a possible D gene (5 bases). The V gene's germline CDR1 is SGHAT and CDR2 FQDESV (reference sequence). The CDR3 sequence is 18 residues long. The V gene lost 5 bases and the J gene lost 2 bases, with 21 bases spanning the gap. CDR3 protein: CASSQSGQSRVTNEKLFF. The DNA for the CDR3 is TGTGCCAGCAGCCAAAGCGGACAATCGCGTGTGACTAATGAAAAACTGTTTTTT. The complete variable domain, with remaining parts taken from reference TRBV11-1 and TRBJ1-4, reads EAEVAQSPRYKITEKSQAVAFWCDPISGHATLYWYRQILGQGPELLVQFQDESVVDDSQLPKDRFSAERLKGVDSTLKIQPAELGDSAMYLCASSQSGQSRVTNEKLFFGSGTQLSVL.

This clonotype has at least ten counts. The chain combines TRBV5-8 with TRBJ1-4; D gene uncertain. CDR1 and CDR2 from the germline V gene are SGHTS and YDEGEE. Trimming cost V 4 bases and J 0 bases, with 7 bases left between them. This CDR3 region has 14 residues. CDR3 loop: CASSKQPTNEKLFF. Written as DNA, the CDR3 is TGTGCCAGCAGCAAACAGCCAACTAATGAAAAACTGTTTTTT.

This clonotype was detected ten times or more. The CDR3 nucleotides read TGCGCCAGCAGCTTGGGATCAAGCGGGAGGCCACCCCACAATGAGCAGTTCTTC. It translates to CASSLGSSGRPPHNEQFF. This sequence joins TRBV5-1 and TRBJ2-1, with 9 bases lining up with TRBD2. Germline trimming cut 0 bases from V and 5 bases from J; bases unmatched to any gene: 12. In germline, CDR1 is SGHRS, CDR2 YFSETQ. The CDR3 has 18 residues.

In this sample, this clonotype turned up a few times. The rearrangement links TRBV5-1 to TRBJ2-3, with TRBD2 matching over 9 bases. CDR3 length: 15 residues. In germline, CDR1 is SGHRS, CDR2 YFSETQ. The ends lost 4 bases at V and 4 bases at J; junction bases unmatched: 7. The CDR3 loop is CASSKLLAGSDTQYF. The CDR3 DNA follows: TGCGCCAGCAGCAAGCTACTAGCGGGCTCAGATACGCAGTATTTT.

There are a few counts of this clonotype. The chain employs TRBV7-9 and TRBJ2-7; weak D call: TRBD2 (6 bases). The CDR3 loop spans 13 amino acids. Looked up from germline, CDR1 is SEHNR and CDR2 is FQNEAQ (reference sequence). V was cut by 11 bases and J by 7 bases, with 21 bases left in between. The CDR3 reads CAVLEAGRMEQYF. The CDR3 nucleotides read TGTGCCGTTTTAGAGGCGGGAAGAATGGAGCAGTACTTC.

This clonotype was counted only a few times. The CDR3 reads CASSLRLDRYYGYTF. In DNA form, the CDR3 reads TGTGCCAGCAGTTTACGTTTGGACAGATACTATGGCTACACCTTC. The chain uses TRBV28 and TRBJ1-2; a possible D gene is TRBD1 (6 bases). Germline CDR1 and CDR2: MDHEN and SYDVKM. V was cut by 2 bases and J by 3 bases, with 13 bases left in between. This CDR3 comprises 15 residues.

This clonotype has ten or more counts. The gene calls are TRBV28 and TRBJ2-1; D may be TRBD1 (5 bases). This CDR3 spans 14 amino acids. Deletions cut 6 bases from V and 4 bases from J, with 13 bases between. Germline lookup yields CDR1 MDHEN and CDR2 SYDVKM. This CDR3 reads CASSPRKGYNEQFF. The CDR3 DNA reads as TGTGCCAGCAGCCCAAGGAAGGGGTACAATGAGCAGTTCTTC.

The genes are TRBV18 and TRBJ2-7; 8 nucleotides match TRBD1. V gave up 5 bases and J gave up 2 bases; unmatched junction bases: 8. The CDR3 loop spans 15 amino acids. Germline CDR1 reads KGHSH; CDR2 reads LQKENI. CDR3 loop: CASSGDRGWAYEQYF. CDR3 in DNA: TGTGCCAGCTCAGGAGACAGGGGCTGGGCCTACGAGCAGTACTTC.

This clonotype has at least ten counts. This chain connects TRBV15 to TRBJ1-5; D is unclear. CDR1 is LNHNV and CDR2 is YYDKDF in the germline V gene (reference sequence). CDR3 length equals 18 residues. V shed 0 bases and J shed 0 bases, with 15 bases lying between them. CDR3 nucleotide sequence: TGTGCCACCAGCAGAGAAACTGAGGTTCTCTATAGCAATCAGCCCCAGCATTTT. Translation: CATSRETEVLYSNQPQHF.

This clonotype turned up a few times. The chain carries TRBV5-6 and TRBJ2-2, with no clear D. The CDR3 covers 16 residues. Trimming took off 0 bases at V and 5 bases at J, with 14 bases between the two ends. Per germline, CDR1 SGHDT and CDR2 YYEEEE. The CDR3 DNA reads TGTGCCAGCAGCTTGGTTCGGTCTGGTCTGACCGGGGAGCTGTTTTTT. It codes for CASSLVRSGLTGELFF.

This chain uses TRBV12-3 or TRBV12-4 with TRBJ2-1; 10 bases are a match to TRBD2. V lost 7 bases to trimming and J lost 10 bases; unmatched junction nucleotides: 13. The CDR3 consists of 15 residues. The CDR3 is CASTSPRLAGEEQFF. The CDR3 nucleotides read TGTGCCAGCACCTCCCCCAGGCTAGCGGGAGAGGAGCAGTTCTTC.

V usage is TRBV14 and J usage is TRBJ2-3; D assignment may be TRBD1 or TRBD2 (6 bases each). This CDR3 region has 15 residues. Germline V lookup: CDR1 SGHDN, CDR2 FVKESK. V was trimmed by 1 base and J by 1 base, leaving 9 bases between them. In nucleotides, the CDR3 is TGTGCCAGCAGCCAAGTGGGGGGCCGCACAGATACGCAGTATTTT. Residues: CASSQVGGRTDTQYF.

The V call is TRBV20-1, the J call TRBJ1-1; D is unresolved. Trimming pared 1 base from V and 3 bases from J, leaving 12 bases between. Germline V gene data show CDR1 as DFQATT and CDR2 as SNEGSKA (reference sequence). The CDR3 extends over 14 amino acids. The CDR3 sequence: CSARGLNRDTEAFF. In DNA form, the CDR3 reads TGCAGTGCTAGAGGTCTAAATCGGGACACTGAAGCTTTCTTT.